The 2 T cell receptor beta chains below come from one sample, sequenced in a study of shared clonotypes between healthy human individuals. Clones were sequenced by immunoSEQ multiplex PCR, and TCRdb holds only the in-frame ones, with some missing. The data hold roughly 700,000 clones, with 74% observed a single time. Sequencing was performed on memory CD4+ T cells sorted from blood. Subset here: CD45RA-negative fraction. Receptors were obtained from a woman in her twenties or thirties in good health.

The rearrangement links TRBV11-3 to TRBJ2-7; tentative D call: TRBD2 (6 bases). Trimming left V 4 bases short and J 3 bases short, with 19 bases between. Germline assignment: CDR1 SGHNT and CDR2 YENEEA. CDR3 length equals 16 residues. The CDR3 reads CASSSPNGGMIYEQYF. The CDR3 coding sequence is TGTGCCAGCAGCTCCCCTAACGGAGGGATGATCTACGAGCAGTACTTC. Full variable domain (rest looked up from reference TRBV11-3 and TRBJ2-7): EAGVVQSPRYKIIEKKQPVAFWCNPISGHNTLYWYLQNLGQGPELLIRYENEEAVDDSQLPKDRFSAERLKGVDSTLKIQPAELGDSAVYLCASSSPNGGMIYEQYFGPGTRLTVT.

This chain joins TRBV7-8 and TRBJ2-2; unclear D gene. V was cut by 1 base and J by 0 bases, with 9 bases left in between. Germline V gene data show CDR1 as SGHVS and CDR2 as FQNEAQ. CDR3 length: 16 amino acids. As DNA, the CDR3 is TGTGCCAGCAGCTTAGTTGGGCCCGCGAACACCGGGGAGCTGTTTTTT. This gives the protein CASSLVGPANTGELFF.